A single sample is the source of the 6 T cell receptor beta chains below, sequenced in a study of T cells expressing NK-cell markers. From its re-call of the 5' RACE reads, TCRdb lists each CDR3 protein once, without DNA. The table counts more than 400,000 distinct CDR3 sequences; approximately 7% lies in the top ten. Sequenced: blood T cells: a sorted CD56 or NKG2C T cell subset, CD4+ or CD8+ T cells, or bulk PBMC T cells (not recorded which). The receptors here all came from a woman aged 18 to 75 in good health.

The genes are TRBV7-2 and TRBJ2-3; TCRdb designates TRBD1, a call that cannot be tested without DNA. This CDR3 has 14 amino acids. Germline lookup yields CDR1 SGHTA and CDR2 FQGNSA. The CDR3 spells CASSLAWGPDTQYF. The full variable domain, in which reference TRBV7-2 and TRBJ2-3 provide the parts outside the CDR3, is GAGVSQSPSNKVTEKGKDVELRCDPISGHTALYWYRQSLGQGLEFLIYFQGNSAPDKSGLPSDRFSAERTGGSVSTLTIQRTQQEDSAVYLCASSLAWGPDTQYFGPGTRLTVL.

The rearrangement joins TRBV6-1 to TRBJ2-1; the D gene TCRdb calls, TRBD1, cannot be checked with no DNA. The CDR3 sequence is 16 residues long. Germline V gene lookup returns CDR1 MNHNS and CDR2 SASEGT. Here the CDR3 reads CASSVLPGAGGNEQFF.

The V gene is TRBV10-3, the J gene TRBJ2-3; no DNA is available, so the TRBD2 call from TCRdb remains unchecked. The CDR3 has 19 residues. Germline V CDR1 and CDR2: ENHRY, SYGVKD. CDR3 sequence: CAISDPPETPSKGTDTQYF.

The V call is TRBV7-8, the J call TRBJ2-3; with no DNA, the TCRdb D assignment of TRBD1 cannot be verified. The length of the CDR3 is 14 residues. Germline V gene lookup returns CDR1 SGHVS and CDR2 FQNEAQ. The CDR3 spells CASSSMGGAGTQYF.

The gene calls are TRBV7-3 and TRBJ2-1; TCRdb proposes TRBD2, but this gene call is untestable without DNA. The length of the CDR3 is 17 residues. CDR1 and CDR2 (germline): SGHTA, FQGTGA. The CDR3 sequence is CASSLPLAGGSYNEQFF.

The CDR3 region is CASSPFHTNTGELFF. This chain connects TRBV2 to TRBJ2-2. Germline V gene lookup returns CDR1 SNHLY and CDR2 FYNNEI. CDR3 length: 15 residues.